The clone carrying this TCR beta chain was recorded many times. CDR1 and CDR2 (germline): DFQATT, SNEGSKA (reference sequence). The CDR3 is made up of 14 amino acids. V gave up 3 bases and J gave up 8 bases; unmatched junction bases: 1. Researchers prepared the TCRbeta library using unique molecular identifiers, the study reports. MiXCR, applied by TCRdb to the PCR reads, yields one record per CDR3 protein. The sample has hundreds of thousands of distinct CDR3 sequences, approximately 17% seen once. The data were obtained in a study of T-cell reconstitution after alpha-beta-depleted transplantation in children.

The material was PBMCs from the stem cell graft donor, obtained from the stem cell graft. The chain employs TRBV20-1 and TRBJ2-4, with 16 bases aligning to TRBD2. This sequence was found in a human donor who donated a stem cell graft to a child with acute myeloid leukemia. The CDR3 DNA reads as TGCAGTGCTAGGGGACTAGCGGGGGGGGACATTCAGTACTTC. It yields the protein CSARGLAGGDIQYF.